This T cell receptor (beta chain) was retrieved from a study of T cells in Graves' hyperthyroidism and ophthalmopathy. RNA transcripts yielded amplified TCR beta CDR3 regions. First-round RT-PCR of the TCR CDR3 relied on the HTBI primer set. From the multiplex PCR reads, TCRdb called clonotypes with MiXCR, one entry per CDR3 protein. Of about 55,000 distinct CDR3 sequences in the sample, about 57% were seen once. This clonotype has a count of ten or more. The source is an older woman with Graves' ophthalmopathy. Sequenced material: blood.

DNA for the CDR3: TGTGCCAGCAGCATATGGACAGGGAATGGTAACTATGGCTACACCTTC. The encoded protein is CASSIWTGNGNYGYTF. This chain uses TRBV7-2 with TRBJ1-2, with 8 bases matching TRBD1. V lost 5 bases and J lost 1; bases outside the gene matches: 9. In germline, CDR1 is SGHTA, CDR2 FQGNSA. The CDR3 totals 16 residues. Full variable domain (missing parts from reference TRBV7-2 and TRBJ1-2): GAGVSQSPSNKVTEKGKDVELRCDPISGHTALYWYRQSLGQGLEFLIYFQGNSAPDKSGLPSDRFSAERTGGSVSTLTIQRTQQEDSAVYLCASSIWTGNGNYGYTFGSGTRLTVV.